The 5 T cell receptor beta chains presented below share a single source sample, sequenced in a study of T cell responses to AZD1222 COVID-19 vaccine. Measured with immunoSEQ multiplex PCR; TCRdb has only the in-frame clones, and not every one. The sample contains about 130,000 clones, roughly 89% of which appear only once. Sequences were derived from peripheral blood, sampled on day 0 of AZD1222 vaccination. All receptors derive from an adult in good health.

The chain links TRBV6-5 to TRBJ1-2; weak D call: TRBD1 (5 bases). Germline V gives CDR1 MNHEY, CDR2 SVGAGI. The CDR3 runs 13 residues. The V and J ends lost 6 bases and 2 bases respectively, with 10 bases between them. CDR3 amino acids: CASRIDSNYGYTF. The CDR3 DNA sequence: TGTGCCAGCAGAATCGACAGCAACTATGGCTACACCTTC.

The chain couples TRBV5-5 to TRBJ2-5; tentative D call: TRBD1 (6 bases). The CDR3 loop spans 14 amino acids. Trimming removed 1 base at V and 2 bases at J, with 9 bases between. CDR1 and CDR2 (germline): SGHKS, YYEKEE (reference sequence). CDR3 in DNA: TGTGCCAGCAGCTTGCACCAGGGGCAAGAGACCCAGTACTTC. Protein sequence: CASSLHQGQETQYF. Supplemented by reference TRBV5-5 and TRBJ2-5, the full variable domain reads DAGVTQSPTHLIKTRGQQVTLRCSPISGHKSVSWYQQVLGQGPQFIFQYYEKEERGRGNFPDRFSARQFPNYSSELNVNALLLGDSALYLCASSLHQGQETQYFGPGTRLLVL.

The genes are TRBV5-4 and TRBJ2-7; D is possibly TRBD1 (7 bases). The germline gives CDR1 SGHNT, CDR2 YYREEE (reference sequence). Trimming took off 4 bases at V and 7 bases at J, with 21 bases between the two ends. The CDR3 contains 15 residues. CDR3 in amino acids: CASSGGTAPGLEQYF. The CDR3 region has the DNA TGTGCCAGCAGCGGGGGGACAGCGCCTGGGTTGGAGCAGTACTTC.

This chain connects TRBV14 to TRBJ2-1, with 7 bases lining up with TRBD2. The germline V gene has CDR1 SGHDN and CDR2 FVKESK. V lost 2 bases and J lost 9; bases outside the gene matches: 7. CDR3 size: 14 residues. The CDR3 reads CASSQSSGISEQFF. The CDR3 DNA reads TGTGCCAGCAGCCAATCCAGCGGGATATCTGAGCAGTTCTTC.

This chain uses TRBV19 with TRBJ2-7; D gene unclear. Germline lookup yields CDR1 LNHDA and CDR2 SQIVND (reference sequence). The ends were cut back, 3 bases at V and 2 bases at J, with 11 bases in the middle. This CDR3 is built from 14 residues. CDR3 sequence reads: CASSMDDGAYEQYF. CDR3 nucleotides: TGTGCCAGTAGTATGGATGACGGAGCCTACGAGCAGTACTTC.